These 21 T cell receptor beta chains were sequenced from one sample in a study of T cells in Graves' hyperthyroidism and ophthalmopathy. TCR beta CDR3 regions were amplified from RNA transcripts. TCR CDR3 regions were first amplified by RT-PCR with HTBI primers. MiXCR, run by TCRdb on the multiplex PCR reads, gives a single entry per CDR3 protein. This sample has some 250,000 distinct CDR3 sequences; approximately 14% occur once, and the top ten carry under 35%. The specimen was blood. Receptors originate from a woman between 50 and 59 years old with Graves' hyperthyroidism that later progressed to Graves' ophthalmopathy.

The rearrangement joins TRBV10-3 to TRBJ2-1; 10 nucleotides align to TRBD2. The CDR3 extends over 19 amino acids. Looked up from germline, CDR1 is ENHRY and CDR2 is SYGVKD. Trimming at V came to 1 base and at J to 0 bases, leaving 9 bases not matched to a gene. CDR3 nucleotides: TGTGCCATCAGTGAGTATAAACTAGCGGGAAAAGGCTCCTACAATGAGCAGTTCTTC. The encoded protein is CAISEYKLAGKGSYNEQFF.

The V and J genes are TRBV7-3 and TRBJ2-2; 9 nucleotides align to TRBD1. The germline V gene encodes CDR1 SGHTA and CDR2 FQGTGA. The CDR3 has 14 amino acids. The V and J ends lost 5 bases and 6 bases, in that order; junction bases with no gene match: 4. The chain's CDR3 is CASSRDRESGELFF. CDR3 DNA: TGTGCCAGCAGCCGGGACAGGGAGTCCGGGGAGCTGTTTTTT.

This clonotype was seen a few times. The V gene is TRBV9, the J gene TRBJ1-5, with TRBD1 matching over 10 bases. V shed 5 bases and J 0 bases; nucleotides not matched to a gene: 8. The CDR3 is made up of 17 amino acids. In germline, CDR1 is SGDLS, CDR2 YYNGEE. The CDR3 loop reads CASSPTGGLYSNQPQHF. CDR3 in DNA: TGTGCCAGCAGTCCGACAGGGGGCCTTTATAGCAATCAGCCCCAGCATTTT.

This clonotype appeared many times. V and J are TRBV13 and TRBJ2-5, with D perhaps matching TRBD1 (5 bases). Germline values: CDR1 PRHDT, CDR2 FYEKMQ (reference sequence). Trimming removed 5 bases at V and 3 bases at J, with 19 bases between. This CDR3 comprises 16 residues. This chain's CDR3 is CASSLDLGQGEETQYF. As DNA, the CDR3 is TGTGCCAGCAGCCTAGACTTGGGCCAGGGTGAAGAGACCCAGTACTTC.

This clonotype has a count of ten or more. This sequence joins TRBV10-3 and TRBJ2-7; 8 bases align to TRBD1. CDR1 is ENHRY, CDR2 SYGVKD, per germline. This CDR3 is 13 amino acids long. The V segment lost 9 bases and the J segment 2 bases; nucleotides outside the gene matches: 6. CDR3 sequence: CAIRQGQTYEQYF. CDR3 in DNA: TGTGCCATTAGACAGGGGCAGACCTACGAGCAGTACTTC.

J is TRBJ1-5 and V is TRBV20-1, with 9 bases identical to TRBD1. V dropped 6 bases and J dropped 0; count of bases not matched to a gene: 9. From germline, CDR1 is DFQATT and CDR2 SNEGSKA (reference sequence). CDR3 length equals 16 residues. CDR3 DNA: TGCAGTGCGGGCTTCGGGACAGGGAATAGCAATCAGCCCCAGCATTTT. Amino acid sequence: CSAGFGTGNSNQPQHF.

This clonotype was seen at least ten times. The DNA of the CDR3 is TGTGCCAGCAGTCAGGGACAGGGATACAATGAGCAGTTCTTC. Encoded protein: CASSQGQGYNEQFF. J is TRBJ2-1 and V is TRBV2, with 9 positions matching TRBD1. This CDR3 comprises 14 residues. Trimming at V came to 5 bases and at J to 4 bases, leaving 3 bases not matched to a gene. Germline CDR1 SNHLY, CDR2 FYNNEI.

This clonotype was seen many times. The chain links TRBV27 to TRBJ2-7; D possibly uses TRBD1 or TRBD2 (5 bases each). V was pared by 5 bases and J by 3 bases, with 17 bases between. The CDR3 spans 15 residues. The germline CDR1 and CDR2 sequences are MNHEY and SMNVEV (reference sequence). The CDR3 loop reads CASSPEGSPLYEQYF. The DNA for the CDR3 is TGTGCCAGCAGTCCCGAGGGGAGCCCCCTCTACGAGCAGTACTTC.

This clonotype occurred many times. This sequence joins TRBV18 and TRBJ2-5; D call uncertain. CDR1 and CDR2 from the germline V gene are KGHSH and LQKENI. The CDR3 is 12 residues long. V lost 4 bases and J 5 bases, leaving 8 bases between the germline ends. Here the CDR3 reads CASSRLGETQYF. Written as DNA, the CDR3 is TGTGCCAGCTCACGCCTGGGGGAGACCCAGTACTTC.

Many counts were recorded for this clonotype. This chain links TRBV20-1 with TRBJ2-3, with 8 bases fitting TRBD1. Germline V CDR1 and CDR2: DFQATT, SNEGSKA (reference sequence). After removal of 0 bases from V and 3 bases from J, the junction contained 8 bases not matched to a gene. This CDR3 spans 16 amino acids. In DNA, the CDR3 is TGCAGTGCTAGAGATCCGTCCAGGGGGCCGACAGATACGCAGTATTTT. Protein sequence: CSARDPSRGPTDTQYF.

The gene calls are TRBV3-1 and TRBJ1-4, with D unclear. Deletions cut 4 bases from V and 7 bases from J, with 13 bases between. This CDR3 contains 14 residues. Looked up from germline, CDR1 is LGHDT and CDR2 is YNNKEL (reference sequence). Here the CDR3 DNA reads TGTGCCAGCAGCCCGCTCCCGCACAGTGAAAAACTGTTTTTT. This encodes CASSPLPHSEKLFF.

This clonotype was counted many times. The chain links TRBV29-1 to TRBJ2-7, with TRBD2 matching 9 bases. The germline CDR1 and CDR2 sequences are SQVTM and ANQGSEA. This CDR3 is 15 amino acids long. V trimming: 1 base; J trimming: 6 bases; junction bases outside the gene matches: 10. CDR3 DNA: TGCAGCGTTGAAGTCGACGGGCTAGCGGGGTTCGAGCAGTACTTC. Residues: CSVEVDGLAGFEQYF.

J is TRBJ2-5 and V is TRBV20-1; 11 nucleotides line up with TRBD1. CDR1 DFQATT and CDR2 SNEGSKA come from the germline V gene (reference sequence). The length of the CDR3 is 15 residues. V lost 3 bases, J lost 9 bases, and 12 bases stayed unmatched. The CDR3 region has the DNA TGCAGTGCTAGGGGTGGACAGGGGGCGATGGAGTCCCAGTACTTC. Its translation: CSARGGQGAMESQYF.

The genes are TRBV6-1 and TRBJ2-5; 9 bases are a match to TRBD2. J gave up 1 base and V 11 bases, and 5 bases lay outside the gene matches. Per germline, CDR1 MNHNS and CDR2 SASEGT. The CDR3 covers 13 residues. In DNA, the CDR3 is TGTGCCGGAAAGACTAGCGGCCAAGAGACCCAGTACTTC. This translates into CAGKTSGQETQYF.

This clonotype was detected many times. The V gene is TRBV18, the J gene TRBJ1-1; D remains unclear. Germline V lookup: CDR1 KGHSH, CDR2 LQKENI. Between the trimmed V and J ends, which lost 2 bases and 6 bases, there was a span of 13 bases. The CDR3 runs to 14 residues. The CDR3: CASSPGLTEAEAFF. CDR3 DNA: TGTGCCAGCTCACCAGGCCTCACGGAGGCTGAAGCTTTCTTT.

The chain has TRBV3-1 and TRBJ2-6; no firm D call. The germline V and J ends were trimmed by 4 bases and 4 bases, with 8 bases remaining between them. Germline V gives CDR1 LGHDT, CDR2 YNNKEL (reference sequence). CDR3 length equals 14 residues. CDR3 amino acids: CASSPHGGANVLTF. CDR3 nucleotide sequence: TGTGCCAGCAGCCCCCATGGAGGGGCCAACGTCCTGACTTTC. The entire variable domain, with the rest obtained from reference TRBV3-1 and TRBJ2-6, is as follows: DTAVSQTPKYLVTQMGNDKSIKCEQNLGHDTMYWYKQDSKKFLKIMFSYNNKELIINETVPNRFSPKSPDKAHLNLHINSLELGDSAVYFCASSPHGGANVLTFGAGSRLTVL.

This clonotype was counted ten times or more. This rearrangement joins TRBV3-1 to TRBJ1-1, with D tentatively TRBD1 (6 bases). In germline, CDR1 is LGHDT, CDR2 YNNKEL (reference sequence). V lost 3 bases, J lost 3 bases, and 11 bases lay in between. The CDR3 length is 14 residues. CDR3 loop: CASSQGGPDTEAFF. CDR3 in DNA: TGTGCCAGCAGCCAGGGGGGGCCGGACACTGAAGCTTTCTTT.

This clonotype was seen repeatedly, ten times or more. The chain links TRBV6-1 to TRBJ1-2; TRBD1 matches at 9 bases. The germline V gene has CDR1 MNHNS and CDR2 SASEGT. The trim removed 3 bases at V and 1 base at J, leaving 6 bases unmatched. The CDR3 covers 16 residues. In nucleotides, the CDR3 is TGTGCCAGCAGTGACTGGACAGGGGCTTATAACTATGGCTACACCTTC. Protein sequence: CASSDWTGAYNYGYTF.

The genes are TRBV19 and TRBJ1-5, with 7 bases identical to TRBD1. CDR3 length: 15 residues. From germline, CDR1 is LNHDA and CDR2 SQIVND (reference sequence). Germline trimming cut 8 bases from V and 3 bases from J; bases unmatched to any gene: 10. CDR3 amino acids: CASEKTGRHNQPQHF. The CDR3 bases are TGTGCCAGTGAAAAGACAGGGCGTCACAATCAGCCCCAGCATTTT.

As regards this clonotype: Just one base apart from a much larger clone, this may be a read error. A read error is likely, as this CDR3 ends without the conserved phenylalanine or tryptophan. This chain uses TRBV27 with TRBJ2-1; 7 nucleotides agree with TRBD1. With V trimmed by 6 bases and J by 0 bases, 5 bases remained unmatched. The CDR3 spans 15 residues. The V gene's germline CDR1 is MNHEY and CDR2 SMNVEV (reference sequence). The CDR3 region has the DNA TGTGCCAGCAGAATTGGGACAGACTCCTACAATGAGCAGTTCTCC. Protein: CASRIGTDSYNEQFS.

This clonotype occurred a few times. One end of the junction does not line up with germline, which may come from a read error. V and J are TRBV6-2 or TRBV6-3 and TRBJ2-1, with TRBD2 matching 10 bases. Germline loops: CDR1 MNHEY, CDR2 SVGEGT. CDR3 size: 15 residues. CDR3: CAGSPSGSTYNEQFF. CDR3 bases: TGTGCCGGCAGTCCTAGCGGGAGTACTTACAATGAGCAGTTCTTC.